This paragraph covers one T cell receptor (beta chain) sequence. Its target is unknown. Measured with immunoSEQ multiplex PCR; TCRdb has only the in-frame clones, and not every one. This table has about 88,000 clones, 96% appearing once. This sample was taken from a study of cytomegalovirus exposure and HLA in healthy donors. General observations from the study: According to a subsequent analysis, TCR clusters from the first cohort were inclined to appear together in the roughly 130 validation repertoires.

The clonotype comes from a man between 18 and 35 years old in good health and CMV-seronegative. The specimen was PBMCs.

The CDR3 nucleotides read TGTGCCAGCAACGGGAGCCCTCGCGAGACCCAGTACTTC. Translation gives CASNGSPRETQYF. The chain links TRBV2 to TRBJ2-5; D is possibly TRBD2 (6 bases). The CDR3 sequence is 13 residues long. The V end was cut by 7 bases, the J end by 5 bases, with 14 bases between. Germline V gene data show CDR1 as SNHLY and CDR2 as FYNNEI. Using reference TRBV2 and TRBJ2-5 for the parts outside the CDR3, the full variable domain is EPEVTQTPSHQVTQMGQEVILRCVPISNHLYFYWYRQILGQKVEFLVSFYNNEISEKSEIFDDQFSVERPDGSNFTLKIRSTKLEDSAMYFCASNGSPRETQYFGPGTRLLVL.